The 12 T cell receptor beta chains given below trace back to one sample, sequenced in a study of blood T cell repertoires in COVID-19. TCRdb's copy holds only in-frame clones and misses some; the assay was immunoSEQ multiplex PCR. The sample lists 110,000 or so clones, less than 80% occurring once. The sequenced material came from peripheral blood. The receptors shown here come from a man in his fifties with acute or convalescent COVID-19.

The J gene is TRBJ2-7, the V gene TRBV7-2, with 10 bases that match TRBD2. From germline, CDR1 is SGHTA and CDR2 FQGNSA. The CDR3 is made up of 15 amino acids. The trim removed 5 bases at V and 2 bases at J, leaving 6 bases unmatched. CDR3 in DNA: TGTGCCAGCAGCCTGGGGACTAGCGAACCCTACGAGCAGTACTTC. Translation: CASSLGTSEPYEQYF. The full variable domain, completed using reference TRBV7-2 and TRBJ2-7, is GAGVSQSPSNKVTEKGKDVELRCDPISGHTALYWYRQSLGQGLEFLIYFQGNSAPDKSGLPSDRFSAERTGGSVSTLTIQRTQQEDSAVYLCASSLGTSEPYEQYFGPGTRLTVT.

A few counts support this clone. The CDR3: CASSYRQGWSYEQYF. The CDR3 coding sequence is TGTGCCAGTAGTTACCGACAGGGATGGTCCTACGAGCAGTACTTC. The chain employs TRBV19 and TRBJ2-7; 7 nucleotides align to TRBD1. Germline V CDR1 and CDR2: LNHDA, SQIVND (reference sequence). Trimming cost V 5 bases and J 1 base; bases outside gene matches: 8. The CDR3 sequence is 15 residues long.

The gene calls are TRBV28 and TRBJ2-1; possibly TRBD1 for D (6 bases). Trimming removed 7 bases at V and 4 bases at J, with 14 bases between. The CDR3 is made up of 14 amino acids. Germline V gene lookup returns CDR1 MDHEN and CDR2 SYDVKM. DNA of the CDR3: TGTGCCAGCAAAGGGGGACCTCGTTACAATGAGCAGTTCTTC. Its translation: CASKGGPRYNEQFF.

This clone was observed a few times. This rearrangement joins TRBV10-3 to TRBJ2-1; 7 nucleotides align to TRBD1. This CDR3 has 10 amino acids. Trimming removed 10 bases from V and 14 bases from J; junction bases left unmatched: 8. Germline V gene lookup returns CDR1 ENHRY and CDR2 SYGVKD. In DNA form, the CDR3 reads TGTGCCAACACGACAGGGATCGAGTTCTTC. Translating gives CANTTGIEFF.

This clone was observed a single time. The J gene is TRBJ1-2, the V gene TRBV9, with 7 nucleotides matching TRBD1. The J segment lost 0 bases and the V segment lost 6 bases, leaving 5 bases of the junction unmatched. The germline V gene encodes CDR1 SGDLS and CDR2 YYNGEE. The CDR3 loop spans 14 amino acids. The CDR3 spells CASNGQASNYGYTF. The CDR3 coding sequence is TGTGCCAGCAACGGACAGGCCTCTAACTATGGCTACACCTTC. Variable domain in full (rest from reference TRBV9 and TRBJ1-2): DSGVTQTPKHLITATGQRVTLRCSPRSGDLSVYWYQQSLDQGLQFLIQYYNGEERAKGNILERFSAQQFPDLHSELNLSSLELGDSALYFCASNGQASNYGYTFGSGTRLTVV.

The rearrangement uses TRBV4-2 and TRBJ1-2; 11 bases are a match to TRBD1. J was trimmed by 4 bases and V by 2 bases; bases with no gene match: 3. Germline loops: CDR1 LGHNA, CDR2 YNFKEQ. This CDR3 region has 15 residues. The CDR3 region has the DNA TGTGCCAGCAGCCAAACCGGGACAGGGGGCTATGGCTACACCTTC. Translating gives CASSQTGTGGYGYTF.

The chain is built from TRBV19 and TRBJ2-1; TRBD1 matches 10 bases. The length of the CDR3 is 14 residues. CDR1 is LNHDA, CDR2 SQIVND, per germline (reference sequence). Trimming took 6 bases from V and 9 from J; bases not matched to a gene: 8. This chain's CDR3 is CASRRGQGFGEQFF. The CDR3 DNA reads TGTGCCAGTAGAAGGGGACAGGGGTTCGGTGAGCAGTTCTTC.

The CDR3 loop reads CASSLSSDREHEQFF. DNA for the CDR3: TGTGCCAGCAGCTTATCTTCGGACAGGGAACATGAGCAGTTCTTC. This chain joins TRBV7-9 and TRBJ2-1; 8 positions agree with TRBD1. With 2 bases clipped from V and 8 bases from J, the junction kept 8 bases outside the gene matches. CDR1 SEHNR and CDR2 FQNEAQ come from the germline V gene (reference sequence). The CDR3 spans 15 residues.

Points on this clone: Different DNA sequences within this sample yield the same CDR3. V is TRBV6-1 and J is TRBJ1-4; D uncertain. Trimming stripped 3 bases from V and 8 bases from J, with 10 bases between. In germline, CDR1 is MNHNS, CDR2 SASEGT. This CDR3 is 13 amino acids long. This CDR3 reads CASSEPGGEKLFF. The CDR3 DNA reads TGTGCCAGCAGTGAGCCGGGAGGGGAAAAACTGTTTTTT.

V gene TRBV7-9 combines with J gene TRBJ2-3; 11 bases fit TRBD2. The length of the CDR3 is 15 residues. J gave up 3 bases and V 3 bases, and 2 bases lay outside the gene matches. Germline CDR1 and CDR2: SEHNR and FQNEAQ (reference sequence). CDR3 amino acids: CASSFSGGATDTQYF. The DNA of the CDR3 is TGTGCCAGCAGCTTTAGCGGGGGGGCAACAGATACGCAGTATTTT. The whole variable domain, remainder taken from reference TRBV7-9 and TRBJ2-3, is DTGVSQNPRHKITKRGQNVTFRCDPISEHNRLYWYRQTLGQGPEFLTYFQNEAQLEKSRLLSDRFSAERPKGSFSTLEIQRTEQGDSAMYLCASSFSGGATDTQYFGPGTRLTVL.

V is TRBV5-1 and J is TRBJ1-1, with 7 bases matching TRBD1. There are 15 residues in the CDR3. Trimming took 4 bases from V and 0 from J; bases not matched to a gene: 6. CDR1 is SGHRS and CDR2 is YFSETQ in the germline V gene. The CDR3: CASSPRQGMNTEAFF. The CDR3 DNA follows: TGCGCCAGCAGCCCTCGACAGGGAATGAACACTGAAGCTTTCTTT. Full variable domain (remainder filled in from reference TRBV5-1 and TRBJ1-1): KAGVTQTPRYLIKTRGQQVTLSCSPISGHRSVSWYQQTPGQGLQFLFEYFSETQRNKGNFPGRFSGRQFSNSRSEMNVSTLELGDSALYLCASSPRQGMNTEAFFGQGTRLTVV.

The chain joins TRBV19 to TRBJ2-7; 8 bases map to TRBD1. V shed 4 bases, J shed 4 bases, and the junction held 6 bases outside the gene matches. The CDR3 loop spans 14 amino acids. CDR1 LNHDA and CDR2 SQIVND come from the germline V gene (reference sequence). Written as DNA, the CDR3 is TGTGCCAGTAGTACAGGGACAGGCCCGTACGAGCAGTACTTC. As protein: CASSTGTGPYEQYF.